One and the same sample provided the 29 T cell receptor beta chains below, sequenced in a study of blood T cell repertoires in COVID-19 (dated by TCRdb to between 2020 and 2021). The library was produced with the immunoSEQ multiplex PCR assay. What TCRdb holds here is the immuneACCESS table cut down to in-frame rearrangements. Part of the clones is not present; checked against another copy, under half of the missing clones reflect an unresolved V gene, and the others are unexplained. In this sample the table shows 110,000 or so clones, over 70% of which occur a single time. The ten biggest clones cover roughly 1.6% of the sample. The sample consisted of peripheral blood. The origin of the receptors is a man aged 45 to 65 with acute or convalescent COVID-19.

The count of this clone is one. This CDR3 is CASSVGPGNTEAFF. CDR3 sequence (DNA): TGTGCCAGCAGCGTAGGGCCAGGGAACACTGAAGCTTTCTTT. The V call is TRBV7-2, the J call TRBJ1-1; D unresolved. Germline V lookup: CDR1 SGHTA, CDR2 FQGNSA. The CDR3 covers 14 residues. The germline V and J ends were trimmed by 5 bases and 1 base, with 11 bases remaining between them. Combining the CDR3 with reference TRBV7-2 and TRBJ1-1 gives the whole variable domain GAGVSQSPSNKVTEKGKDVELRCDPISGHTALYWYRQSLGQGLEFLIYFQGNSAPDKSGLPSDRFSAERTGGSVSTLTIQRTQQEDSAVYLCASSVGPGNTEAFFGQGTRLTVV.

This clone was observed a handful of times. The chain links TRBV19 to TRBJ2-3, with a weak D call TRBD1 (6 bases). The CDR3 has 16 residues. Trimming removed 4 bases from V and 1 base from J, with 15 bases in between. CDR1 LNHDA and CDR2 SQIVND come from the germline V gene (reference sequence). The CDR3 DNA follows: TGTGCCAGTAGTACACGATACAGGGATCGCACAGATACGCAGTATTTT. The encoded protein is CASSTRYRDRTDTQYF.

V usage is TRBV5-1 and J usage is TRBJ2-1; D is perhaps TRBD2 (6 bases). With 0 bases removed from V and 8 bases from J, the gap between germline ends came to 15 bases. The CDR3 has 15 amino acids. Germline V lookup: CDR1 SGHRS, CDR2 YFSETQ. The CDR3 DNA sequence: TGCGCCAGCAGCTTGGGTTTGTTTGGGGAGGATGAGCAGTTCTTC. It translates to CASSLGLFGEDEQFF. The whole variable domain, remainder taken from reference TRBV5-1 and TRBJ2-1, is KAGVTQTPRYLIKTRGQQVTLSCSPISGHRSVSWYQQTPGQGLQFLFEYFSETQRNKGNFPGRFSGRQFSNSRSEMNVSTLELGDSALYLCASSLGLFGEDEQFFGPGTRLTVL.

This clone was seen more than once but under ten times. The DNA for the CDR3 is TGTGCCAGTAGTGCGGTCAGGGCCGATACGCAGTATTTT. Its protein is CASSAVRADTQYF. The V gene is TRBV19, the J gene TRBJ2-3; D perhaps matches TRBD1 (5 bases). The V end was cut by 5 bases, the J end by 6 bases, with 12 bases between. The CDR3 spans 13 residues. Germline lookup yields CDR1 LNHDA and CDR2 SQIVND (reference sequence).

This chain connects TRBV2 to TRBJ1-4; D not resolved. V was cut by 6 bases and J by 0 bases, with 5 bases left in between. This CDR3 region has 13 residues. CDR1 is SNHLY and CDR2 is FYNNEI in the germline V gene. The CDR3 reads CASSRTTNEKLFF. The DNA for the CDR3 is TGTGCCAGCAGCAGGACAACTAATGAAAAACTGTTTTTT.

CDR3 DNA: TGTGCCAGCAGCTCGCAAGGGGGGGGAGAGCAGTACGTC. Amino acids: CASSSQGGGEQYV. This rearrangement joins TRBV5-8 to TRBJ2-7; perhaps TRBD2 as D (7 bases). The CDR3 runs to 13 residues. The V and J ends lost 3 bases and 7 bases respectively, with 14 bases between them. The germline V gene encodes CDR1 SGHTS and CDR2 YDEGEE.

This chain connects TRBV30 to TRBJ1-1; 9 bases are a match to TRBD1. V lost 8 bases, J lost 5 bases, and 12 bases stayed unmatched. The CDR3 is made up of 14 amino acids. Germline-derived CDR1 and CDR2 are GTSNPN and SVGIG (reference sequence). The CDR3 DNA follows: TGTGCCAAGGCATCCGGACAGGGGTGGACTGAAGCTTTCTTT. Its translation: CAKASGQGWTEAFF. Looking up the rest from reference TRBV30 and TRBJ1-1 gives the full variable domain: SQTIHQWPATLVQPVGSPLSLECTVEGTSNPNLYWYRQAAGRGLQLLFYSVGIGQISSEVPQNLSASRPQDRQFILSSKKLLLSDSGFYLCAKASGQGWTEAFFGQGTRLTVV.

V and J are TRBV7-2 and TRBJ2-2; TRBD2 matches 13 bases. The CDR3 contains 15 residues. V shed 4 bases and J 8 bases; nucleotides not matched to a gene: 4. Germline V gives CDR1 SGHTA, CDR2 FQGNSA. Written as DNA, the CDR3 is TGTGCCAGCAGCTACACTAGCGGGGGGGTTGGGGAGCTGTTTTTT. This gives the protein CASSYTSGGVGELFF.

This clone came up a few times. The chain joins TRBV5-4 to TRBJ2-7; D is possibly TRBD1 (7 bases). The germline V gene encodes CDR1 SGHNT and CDR2 YYREEE (reference sequence). The CDR3 extends over 16 amino acids. V was clipped by 2 bases and J by 4 bases, with 19 bases between them. CDR3 sequence (DNA): TGTGCCAGCAGCTTTGGAGGGACAGCCGTACTTTACGAGCAGTACTTC. This sequence encodes CASSFGGTAVLYEQYF.

The chain has TRBV18 and TRBJ2-7; D possibly corresponds to TRBD1 (5 bases). V was cut by 5 bases and J by 3 bases, with 11 bases left in between. This CDR3 spans 13 amino acids. Germline-derived CDR1 and CDR2 are KGHSH and LQKENI. In nucleotides, the CDR3 is TGTGCCAGCTCAAAAACAGGAGTCTACGAGCAGTACTTC. Translated, it gives CASSKTGVYEQYF.

This chain joins TRBV18 and TRBJ2-1; 15 bases align to TRBD2. The CDR3 runs to 15 residues. V lost 6 bases and J lost 8; bases outside the gene matches: 5. Germline V CDR1 and CDR2: KGHSH, LQKENI. The CDR3 spells CASSTRTSGGDEQFF. The CDR3 DNA follows: TGTGCCAGCTCTACCAGGACTAGCGGGGGGGATGAGCAGTTCTTC.

The gene calls are TRBV6-4 and TRBJ1-5, with 10 bases lining up with TRBD1. V lost 7 bases and J lost 4; bases outside the gene matches: 10. Germline V gives CDR1 MRHNA, CDR2 SNTAGT. The CDR3 runs to 16 residues. The CDR3 sequence is CASNLDRGPANQPQHF. As DNA, the CDR3 is TGTGCCAGCAACCTCGACAGGGGGCCGGCGAATCAGCCCCAGCATTTT.

V usage is TRBV30 and J usage is TRBJ1-4, with TRBD1 identical over 7 bases. With 4 bases clipped from V and 4 bases from J, the junction kept 3 bases outside the gene matches. CDR1 GTSNPN and CDR2 SVGIG come from the germline V gene (reference sequence). The CDR3 has 13 amino acids. The CDR3 sequence: CAWTGGSNEKLFF. The CDR3 DNA follows: TGTGCCTGGACAGGGGGGAGTAATGAAAAACTGTTTTTT.

The chain combines TRBV11-2 with TRBJ1-1, with TRBD1 identical over 8 bases. The CDR3 runs 17 residues. Unmatched junction bases numbered 9, after V lost 2 bases and J lost 1 base. Germline V gene lookup returns CDR1 SGHAT and CDR2 FQNNGV. The DNA of the CDR3 is TGTGCCAGCAGCTTAACTTCCCAGGGGGCCCCGAACACTGAAGCTTTCTTT. Amino acid sequence: CASSLTSQGAPNTEAFF.

This clone has only one observation. The V call is TRBV5-6, the J call TRBJ1-3; maybe TRBD1 (5 bases). In germline, CDR1 is SGHDT, CDR2 YYEEEE. V shed 3 bases and J shed 0 bases, with 19 bases lying between them. The CDR3 runs 18 residues. The CDR3 spells CASSWWGRPGRSGNTIYF. CDR3 in DNA: TGTGCCAGCAGCTGGTGGGGCCGGCCAGGGCGCTCTGGAAACACCATATATTTT.

The chain recombines TRBV3-1 (or the pseudogene TRBV3-2) with TRBJ1-3; tentative D call: TRBD1 (5 bases). Germline loops: CDR1 LGHDT, CDR2 YNNKEL (reference sequence). CDR3 length: 19 residues. The V end lost 0 bases, the J end lost 1 base, and 19 bases lay between the germline ends. Written as DNA, the CDR3 is TGTGCCAGCAGCCAAGATCTTTCGGGAGCAGGGCGATCTGGAAACACCATATATTTT. It codes for CASSQDLSGAGRSGNTIYF.

V is TRBV10-1 and J is TRBJ2-1; D gene unclear. Germline lookup yields CDR1 WNHNN and CDR2 SYGVQD (reference sequence). This CDR3 has 15 residues. Trimming removed 2 bases at V and 11 bases at J, with 19 bases between. As DNA, the CDR3 is TGCGCCAGCAGTGAGCAACTTCCGCAGGCCGATAAGCAGTTCTTC. Its translation is CASSEQLPQADKQFF.

The chain combines TRBV25-1 with TRBJ2-1; no definite D call. The CDR3 totals 11 residues. Trimming left V 1 base short and J 9 bases short, with 4 bases between. CDR1 is MGHDK, CDR2 SYGVNS, per germline. The CDR3 nucleotides are TGTGCCAGCAGTGAATTCCGTGAGCAGTTCTTC. Translation: CASSEFREQFF.

This clone was detected ten times or more. The V and J genes are TRBV29-1 and TRBJ1-2; perhaps TRBD1 as D (6 bases). The V end was cut by 6 bases, the J end by 8 bases, with 10 bases between. The germline V gene encodes CDR1 SQVTM and CDR2 ANQGSEA. There are 10 residues in the CDR3. CDR3 bases: TGCAGCGTGGGGACATCCGGCTACACCTTC. It encodes CSVGTSGYTF. The full variable domain, rest sourced from reference TRBV29-1 and TRBJ1-2, is SAVISQKPSRDICQRGTSLTIQCQVDSQVTMMFWYRQQPGQSLTLIATANQGSEATYESGFVIDKFPISRPNLTFSTLTVSNMSPEDSSIYLCSVGTSGYTFGSGTRLTVV.

This chain links TRBV27 with TRBJ2-2; tentative D call: TRBD2 (6 bases). The germline gives CDR1 MNHEY, CDR2 SMNVEV (reference sequence). This CDR3 region has 15 residues. Trimming left V 7 bases short and J 1 base short, with 13 bases between. This chain's CDR3 is CASTRGGQNTGELFF. The DNA for the CDR3 is TGTGCCAGCACCCGAGGAGGGCAGAACACCGGGGAGCTGTTTTTT.

The chain recombines TRBV3-1 (or the pseudogene TRBV3-2) with TRBJ2-1; 9 nucleotides match TRBD2. CDR3 length equals 16 residues. Germline V gene sequence: CDR1 LGHDT, CDR2 YNNKEL (reference sequence). V gave up 0 bases and J gave up 3 bases; unmatched junction bases: 3. The CDR3 reads CASSQDEAGGYNEQFF. The DNA of the CDR3 is TGTGCCAGCAGCCAAGATGAAGCGGGGGGCTACAATGAGCAGTTCTTC.

V and J are TRBV5-4 and TRBJ1-1, with 7 nucleotides matching TRBD1. Germline V lookup: CDR1 SGHNT, CDR2 YYREEE (reference sequence). The CDR3 runs to 13 residues. CDR3 in DNA: TGTGCGCTGCAGAGGGACAGTTTCACTGAAGCTTTCTTT. Translated, it gives CALQRDSFTEAFF.

This chain uses TRBV5-4 with TRBJ1-2, with D uncertain. This CDR3 comprises 13 residues. Trimming took off 1 base at V and 4 bases at J, with 8 bases between the two ends. Germline CDR1 SGHNT, CDR2 YYREEE (reference sequence). CDR3 DNA: TGTGCCAGCAGCTTGCCAGATTTCTATGGCTACACCTTC. Translation: CASSLPDFYGYTF.

The rearrangement uses TRBV19 and TRBJ1-1; D is ambiguous. The germline V gene has CDR1 LNHDA and CDR2 SQIVND (reference sequence). The V and J ends lost 5 bases and 5 bases respectively, with 18 bases between them. The CDR3 runs 15 residues. Written as DNA, the CDR3 is TGTGCCAGTAGTGGAGGGAGTGGGAGGCCGACTGAAGCTTTCTTT. Translated, it gives CASSGGSGRPTEAFF.

This clone has just one count. The gene calls are TRBV9 and TRBJ1-3; D is undetermined. Germline CDR1 reads SGDLS; CDR2 reads YYNGEE. The CDR3 is made up of 16 amino acids. The germline V and J ends were trimmed by 0 bases and 1 base, with 11 bases remaining between them. The DNA for the CDR3 is TGTGCCAGCAGCGTAGGAGATGACGGGTCTGGAAACACCATATATTTT. Translated: CASSVGDDGSGNTIYF.

The chain recombines TRBV10-3 with TRBJ2-3; no firm D call. The germline V gene has CDR1 ENHRY and CDR2 SYGVKD. This CDR3 spans 15 amino acids. DNA for the CDR3: TGTGTTACCCGCCTACTGGAGACTGGCACAGATACGCAGTATTTT. Its protein product is CVTRLLETGTDTQYF.

This rearrangement joins TRBV28 to TRBJ1-6; a weak D match, TRBD1 (6 bases). The CDR3 spans 14 residues. Germline V lookup: CDR1 MDHEN, CDR2 SYDVKM. The V and J ends lost 7 bases and 6 bases respectively, with 13 bases between them. The chain's CDR3 is CASNTGPTNSPLHF. CDR3 nucleotide sequence: TGTGCCAGCAATACAGGGCCCACTAATTCACCCCTCCACTTT.

This chain connects TRBV6-5 to TRBJ2-2; D remains ambiguous. The ends were cut back, 6 bases at V and 0 bases at J, with 8 bases in the middle. Germline V gene sequence: CDR1 MNHEY, CDR2 SVGAGI. The CDR3 loop spans 14 amino acids. The chain's CDR3 is CASSRTANTGELFF. CDR3 nucleotides: TGTGCCAGCAGCCGAACGGCGAACACCGGGGAGCTGTTTTTT.

The chain couples TRBV21-1 to TRBJ1-2; the listed D gene, TRBD1, was not tested against the DNA. TRBV21-1 is a documented pseudogene. The length of the CDR3 is 16 residues. The DNA for the CDR3 is TGTGCCAGCAGCAAAGGTCAGGACAGGGGGCTGCGAGGCTACACCTTC. This gives the protein CASSKGQDRGLRGYTF.